These T cell receptor beta chains were read from a single sample in a study of blood T cell repertoires in COVID-19. TCRdb's copy holds only in-frame clones and misses some; the assay was immunoSEQ multiplex PCR. The sample has about 440,000 clones; roughly nine tenths are singletons. Source material: PBMCs or T cells enriched from blood (not recorded which). The source is a woman between 18 and 30 years old with acute COVID-19. Each CDR3 is given with its conserved first and last residue. D genes are given only for firm matches. Expanded clones are given a class, and other clones once, few, many or no size at all.

j_call | clone_size | d_call | v_call | cdr3_nt | cdr3_aa
TRBJ2-1 | . | TRBD1 | TRBV29-1 | TGCAGCGTTTTTCGTCTCTCAGGGGGACATGAGCAGTTCTTC | CSVFRLSGGHEQFF
TRBJ2-1 | . | TRBD1 | TRBV28 | TGTGCCAGCAGTTTACGCGGGACAGGGGGCTCGGATGAGCAGTTCTTC | CASSLRGTGGSDEQFF
TRBJ1-3 | . | . | TRBV30 | TGTGCCTGGAGTGTTCTGGGAAACACCATATATTTT | CAWSVLGNTIYF
TRBJ2-6 | . | . | TRBV3-1/TRBV3-2 | TGTGCCAGCAGCCAAGCCCCAGGGGCCGGGGCCAACGTCCTGACTTTC | CASSQAPGAGANVLTF
TRBJ2-7 | . | . | TRBV12-3/TRBV12-4 | TGTGCCAGCAGCTCACCTCAGGGATTCGAGCAGTACTTC | CASSSPQGFEQYF
TRBJ2-5 | . | . | TRBV7-9 | TGTGCCAGCAGCCCTAGGCTAACCGGGGTGAGGGAGACCCAGTACTTC | CASSPRLTGVRETQYF
TRBJ2-2 | many | . | TRBV19 | TGTGCCAGTAGTGTTGACTGGATCCTGTCCGGGGAGCTGTTTTTT | CASSVDWILSGELFF
TRBJ2-6 | . | TRBD2 | TRBV18 | TGTGCCAGCTCGACCGCAAGCTCATTAGCGGGGGGCTCTGGGGCCAACGTCCTGACTTTC | CASSTASSLAGGSGANVLTF
TRBJ1-1 | once | . | TRBV29-1 | TGCAGCGTTGGGGCCAGGAAAAACACTGAAGCTTTCTTT | CSVGARKNTEAFF
TRBJ1-4 | . | TRBD1 | TRBV10-3 | TGTGCCATCAGTGAGTCGACAGGGAATGAAAAACTGTTTTTT | CAISESTGNEKLFF
TRBJ2-5 | . | . | TRBV9 | TGTGCCAGCAGCGTAGGGACAGGAGGGGTGGGGACCCAGTACTTC | CASSVGTGGVGTQYF
TRBJ1-3 | . | . | TRBV7-9 | TGTGCCAGCAGTGGAGAACTCTCTGGAAACACCATATATTTT | CASSGELSGNTIYF
TRBJ1-4 | . | . | TRBV5-8 | TGTGCCAGCAGCTTCTCCGGGACACCTTATGAAAAACTGTTTTTT | CASSFSGTPYEKLFF
TRBJ2-5 | . | . | TRBV27 | TGTGCCAGCAGTCCCATCCCAGGGCCCCAAGAGACCCAGTACTTC | CASSPIPGPQETQYF
TRBJ1-1 | . | TRBD1 | TRBV20-1 | TGCAGTGCTAGTATACAGGGGTGGGGCACTGAAGCTTTCTTT | CSASIQGWGTEAFF
TRBJ2-1 | . | TRBD2 | TRBV4-1 | TGCGCCAGCAGCCAAGACGTTAGCGGGAGGCACAATGAGCAGTTCTTC | CASSQDVSGRHNEQFF
TRBJ2-5 | . | . | TRBV4-1 | TGCGCCAGCAGCCCGACTCCTCGGGGAGAGACCCAGTACTTC | CASSPTPRGETQYF
TRBJ1-1 | . | . | TRBV18 | TGTGCCAGCTCACCAATCGCCGGCACTGAAGCTTTCTTT | CASSPIAGTEAFF
TRBJ2-4 | . | . | TRBV7-9 | TGTGCCAGCAGCTTAGAGGGGGTCTTGGACATTCAGTACTTC | CASSLEGVLDIQYF
TRBJ2-1 | few | . | TRBV19 | TGTGCCAGTAGTATGACCGGGAATGAGCAGTTCTTC | CASSMTGNEQFF
TRBJ1-3 | few | . | TRBV29-1 | TGCAGCGTTGTACAGACAAACACCATATATTTT | CSVVQTNTIYF
TRBJ1-5 | . | . | TRBV7-2 | TGTGCCAGCAGCTTAGTGGCAGGTGGCAATCAGCCCCAGCATTTT | CASSLVAGGNQPQHF
TRBJ1-1 | . | . | TRBV7-6 | TGTGCCAGCAGCTTCGATTCCAGAAACACTGAAGCTTTCTTT | CASSFDSRNTEAFF
TRBJ2-2 | . | . | TRBV7-2 | TGTGCCAGCAGCTTAGCGAGGAACACCGGGGAGCTGTTTTTT | CASSLARNTGELFF
TRBJ2-7 | . | . | TRBV27 | TGTGCCAGCAGACCGAGGGATGGGGACTACGAGCAGTACTTC | CASRPRDGDYEQYF
TRBJ2-1 | . | TRBD2 | TRBV5-1 | TGCGCCAGCAGCTTAGCTAGCGGGGGAAACAATGAGCAGTTCTTC | CASSLASGGNNEQFF
TRBJ2-1 | . | TRBD1 | TRBV5-1 | TGCGCCAGCAGCTTGGGGGGACAGGGAATATACAATGAGCAGTTCTTC | CASSLGGQGIYNEQFF
TRBJ2-7 | few | TRBD2 | TRBV4-2 | TGTGCCAGCAGCCAAGATGAGAGCGGGGGGGCCCAGGAGCAGTACTTC | CASSQDESGGAQEQYF
TRBJ1-2 | . | TRBD1 | TRBV11-2 | TGTGCCAGCAGGCAAACAGGGGCGAGAGCTAACTATGGCTACACCTTC | CASRQTGARANYGYTF
TRBJ1-4 | few | . | TRBV6-1 | TGTGCCAGCAGTGAAGCCGGGAGGGGAGAAAAACTGTTTTTT | CASSEAGRGEKLFF
TRBJ2-5 | . | . | TRBV28 | TGTGCCAGCAGCCCTCCGGGAAAAGGGGAGACCCAGTACTTC | CASSPPGKGETQYF
TRBJ1-3 | . | TRBD1 | TRBV7-9 | TGTGCCAGCAGCCCGCGGACAGGAGCTGGAAACACCATATATTTT | CASSPRTGAGNTIYF
TRBJ1-2 | once | . | TRBV7-2 | TGTGCCAGCAGCCCTTTCGACAGCTATGGCTACACCTTC | CASSPFDSYGYTF
TRBJ2-3 | . | . | TRBV25-1 | TGTGCCAGCAGTGAATATTACGCAGAGGCGGGCACAGATACGCAGTATTTT | CASSEYYAEAGTDTQYF
TRBJ2-7 | . | TRBD1 | TRBV5-5 | TGTGCCAGCAGCTTCCGGGACAGGCTACCCTACGAGCAGTACTTC | CASSFRDRLPYEQYF
TRBJ2-1 | . | . | TRBV2 | TGTGCCAGCAGCCTTATACAGGTGGGCTCCTACAATGAGCAGTTCTTC | CASSLIQVGSYNEQFF
TRBJ1-1 | . | . | TRBV6-2/TRBV6-3 | TGTGTCAGCAGTTTACAGGGCCGCAACACTGAAGCTTTCTTT | CVSSLQGRNTEAFF
TRBJ2-5 | . | TRBD1 | TRBV9 | TGTGCCAGCAGCCCACTAACCCGGGACAGGGGGCAAGAGACCCAGTACTTC | CASSPLTRDRGQETQYF
TRBJ1-1 | . | TRBD1 | TRBV10-2 | TGCGCCAGCAGACCGGACAGGGATGAAGCTTTCTTT | CASRPDRDEAFF
TRBJ1-1 | . | . | TRBV5-5 | TGTGCCAGCAGCTTGGGACAGGCCACCCGTGAAGCTTTCTTT | CASSLGQATREAFF
TRBJ2-5 | . | TRBD2 | TRBV2 | TGTGCCAGCAGTGAACTGGGCGGGGGGACCTCGGAGACCCAGTACTTC | CASSELGGGTSETQYF
TRBJ1-1 | . | TRBD1 | TRBV11-2 | TGTGCCAGCAGCCCGACGGGACAGGGGGCAGGTGGCACTGAAGCTTTCTTT | CASSPTGQGAGGTEAFF
TRBJ2-7 | . | . | TRBV29-1 | TGCAGCGTTGTCGAGCCCGGACACCTTTCCTACGAGCAGTACTTC | CSVVEPGHLSYEQYF
TRBJ1-2 | . | TRBD1 | TRBV6-5 | TGTGCCAGCAGGACCGACAGGGGCTCTGGCTACACCTTC | CASRTDRGSGYTF
TRBJ1-5 | . | . | TRBV19 | TGTGCCAGTAGTATATTGGGTGGGGAGGGTTCGTTCCAGCCCCAGCATTTT | CASSILGGEGSFQPQHF
TRBJ2-2 | . | TRBD1 | TRBV7-9 | TGTGCCAGCAGCGAACCGACAGGGGCCTACACCGGGGAGCTGTTTTTT | CASSEPTGAYTGELFF
TRBJ1-5 | . | TRBD1 | TRBV6-5 | TGTGCCAGCAGTCTCGGACAGGGCGGTCAGCCCCAGCATTTT | CASSLGQGGQPQHF
TRBJ1-4 | once | . | TRBV5-8 | TGTGCCAGCAGCCCGGTGGGGGGGCACAGTAATGAAAAACTGTTTTTT | CASSPVGGHSNEKLFF
TRBJ2-7 | . | . | TRBV14 | TGTGCCAGCAGCCATGGGGGCGTCCCCTACGAGCAGTACTTC | CASSHGGVPYEQYF
TRBJ2-7 | . | TRBD1 | TRBV10-3 | TGTGCCACCGGACAGGAGAGCTCCTACGAGCAGTACTTC | CATGQESSYEQYF
TRBJ1-5 | . | . | TRBV30 | TGTGCCTGGAGTGTACCGACAGGCGCCTTCAATCAGCCCCAGCATTTT | CAWSVPTGAFNQPQHF
TRBJ2-6 | . | TRBD1 | TRBV19 | TGTGCCAGTAGTCTCGGACAGGGGACCTTCTCTGGGGCCAACGTCCTGACTTTC | CASSLGQGTFSGANVLTF
TRBJ2-3 | . | . | TRBV4-1 | TGCGCCAGCAGCCGGAGTTTATCAGATACGCAGTATTTT | CASSRSLSDTQYF
TRBJ1-1 | . | TRBD1 | TRBV5-4 | TGTGCCAGCAGCTTGGCTTTCCAGGGGGCGATTAACACTGAAGCTTTCTTT | CASSLAFQGAINTEAFF